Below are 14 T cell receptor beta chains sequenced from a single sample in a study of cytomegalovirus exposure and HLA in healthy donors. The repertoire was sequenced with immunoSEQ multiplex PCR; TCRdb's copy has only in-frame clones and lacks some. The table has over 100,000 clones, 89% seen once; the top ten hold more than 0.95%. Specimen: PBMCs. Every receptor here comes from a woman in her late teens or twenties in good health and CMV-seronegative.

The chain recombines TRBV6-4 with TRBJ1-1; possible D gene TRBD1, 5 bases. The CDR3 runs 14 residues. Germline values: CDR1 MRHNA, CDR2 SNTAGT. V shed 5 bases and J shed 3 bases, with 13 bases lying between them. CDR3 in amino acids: CASSRQFRDTEAFF. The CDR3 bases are TGTGCCAGCAGTCGACAGTTTAGGGACACTGAAGCTTTCTTT.

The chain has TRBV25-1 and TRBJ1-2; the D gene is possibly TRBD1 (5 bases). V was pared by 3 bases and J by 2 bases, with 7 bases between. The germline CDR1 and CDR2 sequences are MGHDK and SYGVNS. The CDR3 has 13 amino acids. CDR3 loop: CASSETANYGYTF. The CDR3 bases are TGTGCCAGCAGTGAGACAGCAAACTATGGCTACACCTTC.

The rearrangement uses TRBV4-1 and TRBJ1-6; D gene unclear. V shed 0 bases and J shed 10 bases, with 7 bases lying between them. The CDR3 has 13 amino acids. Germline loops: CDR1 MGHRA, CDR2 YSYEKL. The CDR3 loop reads CASSQEFASPLHF. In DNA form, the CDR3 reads TGCGCCAGCAGCCAAGAGTTTGCGTCACCCCTCCACTTT.

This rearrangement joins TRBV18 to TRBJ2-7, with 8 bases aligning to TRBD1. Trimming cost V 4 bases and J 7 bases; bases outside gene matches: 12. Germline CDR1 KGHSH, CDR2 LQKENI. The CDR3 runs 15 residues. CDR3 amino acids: CASSLYRDRLYEQYF. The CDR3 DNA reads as TGTGCCAGCTCACTATATCGGGACAGGCTCTATGAGCAGTACTTC. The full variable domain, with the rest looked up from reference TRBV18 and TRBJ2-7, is NAGVMQNPRHLVRRRGQEARLRCSPMKGHSHVYWYRQLPEEGLKFMVYLQKENIIDESGMPKERFSAEFPKEGPSILRIQQVVRGDSAAYFCASSLYRDRLYEQYFGPGTRLTVT.

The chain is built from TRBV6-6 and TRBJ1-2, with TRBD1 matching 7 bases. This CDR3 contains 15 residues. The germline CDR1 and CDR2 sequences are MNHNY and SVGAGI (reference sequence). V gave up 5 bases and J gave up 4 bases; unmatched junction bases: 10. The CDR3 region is CASSTTGDPIYGYTF. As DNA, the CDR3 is TGTGCCAGCAGTACAACAGGGGATCCTATCTATGGCTACACCTTC.

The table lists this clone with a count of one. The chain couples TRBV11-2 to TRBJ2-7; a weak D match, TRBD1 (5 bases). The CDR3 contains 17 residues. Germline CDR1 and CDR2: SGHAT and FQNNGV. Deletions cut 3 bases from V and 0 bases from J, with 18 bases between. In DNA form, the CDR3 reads TGTGCCAGCAGCTTCGTTAAGGGGCAGTCGAGCTCCTACGAGCAGTACTTC. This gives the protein CASSFVKGQSSSYEQYF.

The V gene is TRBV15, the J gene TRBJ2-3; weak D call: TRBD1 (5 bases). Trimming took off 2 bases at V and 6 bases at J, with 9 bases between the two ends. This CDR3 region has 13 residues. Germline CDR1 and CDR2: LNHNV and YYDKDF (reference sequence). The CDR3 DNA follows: TGTGCCACCAGCAGACCCAAGGGGGATACGCAGTATTTT. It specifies CATSRPKGDTQYF. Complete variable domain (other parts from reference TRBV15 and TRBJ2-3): DAMVIQNPRYQVTQFGKPVTLSCSQTLNHNVMYWYQQKSSQAPKLLFHYYDKDFNNEADTPDNFQSRRPNTSFCFLDIRSPGLGDTAMYLCATSRPKGDTQYFGPGTRLTVL.

The CDR3 protein is CASSTGLGHGYTF. DNA for the CDR3: TGTGCCAGCTCCACAGGGTTGGGGCATGGCTACACCTTC. This chain connects TRBV27 to TRBJ1-2; TRBD1 might be the D (6 bases). Deletions cut 8 bases from V and 6 bases from J, with 16 bases between. Germline loops: CDR1 MNHEY, CDR2 SMNVEV (reference sequence). This CDR3 is 13 amino acids long.

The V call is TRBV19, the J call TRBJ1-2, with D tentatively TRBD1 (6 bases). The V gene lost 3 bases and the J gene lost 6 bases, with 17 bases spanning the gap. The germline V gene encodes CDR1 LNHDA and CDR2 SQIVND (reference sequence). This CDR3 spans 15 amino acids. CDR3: CASSINRELFHGYTF. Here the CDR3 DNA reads TGTGCCAGTAGTATCAACAGGGAGCTCTTCCATGGCTACACCTTC.

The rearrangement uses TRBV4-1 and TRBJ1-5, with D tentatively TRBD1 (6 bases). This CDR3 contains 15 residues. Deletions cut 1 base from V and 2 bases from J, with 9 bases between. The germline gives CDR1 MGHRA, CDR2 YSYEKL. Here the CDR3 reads CASSQATGGNQPQHF. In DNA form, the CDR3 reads TGCGCCAGCAGCCAAGCGACAGGAGGCAATCAGCCCCAGCATTTT.

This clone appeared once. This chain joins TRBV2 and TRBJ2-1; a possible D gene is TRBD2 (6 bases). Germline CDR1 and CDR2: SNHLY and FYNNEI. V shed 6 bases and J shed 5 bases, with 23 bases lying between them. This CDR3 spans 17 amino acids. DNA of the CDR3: TGTGCCAGCAGAGCTGGGACGGTGGTTAGCGGACACAATGAGCAGTTCTTC. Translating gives CASRAGTVVSGHNEQFF.

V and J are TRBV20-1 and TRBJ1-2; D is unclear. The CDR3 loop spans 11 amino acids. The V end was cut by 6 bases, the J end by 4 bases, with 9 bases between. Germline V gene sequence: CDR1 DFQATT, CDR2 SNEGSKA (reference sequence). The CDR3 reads CSAAGVYGYTF. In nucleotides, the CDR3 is TGCAGTGCGGCGGGAGTCTATGGCTACACCTTC.

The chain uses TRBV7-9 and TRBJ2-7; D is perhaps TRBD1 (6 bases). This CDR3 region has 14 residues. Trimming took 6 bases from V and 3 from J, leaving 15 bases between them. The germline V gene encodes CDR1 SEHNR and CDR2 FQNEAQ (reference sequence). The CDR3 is CASSLTGTLYEQYF. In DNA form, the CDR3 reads TGTGCCAGCAGTCTGACCGGGACACTCTACGAGCAGTACTTC.

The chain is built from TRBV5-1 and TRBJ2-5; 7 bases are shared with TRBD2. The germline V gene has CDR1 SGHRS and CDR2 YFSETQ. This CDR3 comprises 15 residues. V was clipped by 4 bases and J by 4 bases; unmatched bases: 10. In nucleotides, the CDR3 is TGCGCCAGCAGCCAGGTGGGGCCGGGGGGAGAGACCCAGTACTTC. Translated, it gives CASSQVGPGGETQYF.